This T cell receptor beta chain was identified during a study of graft-versus-host responses after intestinal transplantation. The overall study: Each of the recipients got a multivisceral, liver-intestinal, or isolated intestinal transplant. All recipients were given anti-thymocyte globulin induction, and tacrolimus and steroids were then administered for three to four years.

Profiled with immunoSEQ multiplex PCR; TCRdb holds only in-frame clones, not every one. The data hold approximately 50,000 clones, with 70% to 85% observed a single time. On this clone: Its antigen is as yet unknown.

The germline V gene has CDR1 SGHRS and CDR2 YFSETQ. Germline trimming cut 7 bases from V and 7 bases from J; bases unmatched to any gene: 8. The CDR3 covers 14 residues. General study findings and limits: Some GvH clones appeared in ileal mucosa or blood before recipient bone marrow. Graft-donor T cell macrochimerism in patients accompanied high graft-versus-host to host-versus-graft clonal ratios in allografts.

The TCR sequence derives from a human donor who was the organ donor for an intestinal transplant. The material was unstimulated CD4+ T cells sorted from spleen or lymph node cells, obtained before transplant. V gene TRBV5-1 combines with J gene TRBJ2-1; the match to TRBD2 covers 10 bases. The CDR3 loop is CASGRLAGENEQFF. The CDR3 nucleotides are TGCGCCAGCGGGAGGCTAGCGGGAGAAAATGAGCAGTTCTTC.